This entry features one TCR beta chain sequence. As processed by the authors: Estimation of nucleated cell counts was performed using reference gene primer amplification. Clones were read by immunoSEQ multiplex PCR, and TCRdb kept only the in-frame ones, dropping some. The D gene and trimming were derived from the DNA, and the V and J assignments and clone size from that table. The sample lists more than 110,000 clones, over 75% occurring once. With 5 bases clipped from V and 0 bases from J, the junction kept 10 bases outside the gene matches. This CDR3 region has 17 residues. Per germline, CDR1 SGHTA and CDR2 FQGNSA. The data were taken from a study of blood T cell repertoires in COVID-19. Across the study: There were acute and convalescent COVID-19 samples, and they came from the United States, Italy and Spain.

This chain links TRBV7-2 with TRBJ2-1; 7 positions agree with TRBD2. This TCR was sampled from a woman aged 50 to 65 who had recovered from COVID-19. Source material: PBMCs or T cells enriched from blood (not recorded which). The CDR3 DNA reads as TGTGCCAGCAGCCGGGTGGGCAGCGGGATCTCCTACAATGAGCAGTTCTTC. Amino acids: CASSRVGSGISYNEQFF.